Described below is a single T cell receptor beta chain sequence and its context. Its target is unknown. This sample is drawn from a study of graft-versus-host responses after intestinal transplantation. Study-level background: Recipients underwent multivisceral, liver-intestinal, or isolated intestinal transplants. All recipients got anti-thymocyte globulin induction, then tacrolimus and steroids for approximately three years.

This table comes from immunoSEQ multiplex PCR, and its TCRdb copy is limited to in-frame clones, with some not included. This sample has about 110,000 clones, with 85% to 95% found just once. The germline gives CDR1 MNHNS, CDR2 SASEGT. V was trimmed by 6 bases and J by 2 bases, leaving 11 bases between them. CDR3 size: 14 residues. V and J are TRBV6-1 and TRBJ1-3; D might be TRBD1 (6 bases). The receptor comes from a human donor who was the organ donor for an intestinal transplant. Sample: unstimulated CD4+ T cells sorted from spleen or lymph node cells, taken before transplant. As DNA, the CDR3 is TGTGCCAGCAGACACACAGGGCCTGGAAACACCATATATTTT. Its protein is CASRHTGPGNTIYF.